This TCR beta chain was sequenced during a study of identical twins. General study points: Invariant MAIT and iNKT cells may have partly biased zero-insertion analyses. Among monozygotic twins, out-of-frame TCR alpha sharing exceeded what models predicted. Fewer insertions marked abundant cord blood beta clonotypes; young adult naive trended weakly, memory not at all.

The germline V gene has CDR1 SQVTM and CDR2 ANQGSEA. The V gene end was trimmed by 3 bases and the J gene end by 7 bases; junction bases not matched to a gene: 2. The CDR3 spans 14 residues. Comment on this clonotype: Its specificity is not known.

MiXCR was run by TCRdb on the 5' RACE reads, yielding one entry per CDR3 protein. The profile covers about 530,000 distinct CDR3 sequences, with approximately 20% appearing a single time and approximately 0.49% taken by the ten largest. A further study also used this sample, focusing on yellow fever vaccine responses in identical twins.

Input material: CD4+ T cells sorted from blood. This sequence originates from a woman aged 18 to 35 in good health. The rearrangement joins TRBV29-1 to TRBJ2-1; 14 nucleotides line up with TRBD2. The CDR3 DNA is TGCAGCGTTGATTGGACTAGCGGGAGGAATGAGCAGTTCTTC. Encoded protein: CSVDWTSGRNEQFF.